This T cell receptor beta chain was recovered during a study of STAT5B mutations in CD4+ large granular lymphocyte leukemia. Assay: immunoSEQ multiplex PCR; the TCRdb copy retains only in-frame clones and omits some. Of tens of thousands of clones in the sample, around 76% were seen once. Study outcomes and limitations: Compared with healthy controls (2/35), patient top clones favored TRBV06 (8/27).

To note about this clone: The antigen is not known.

This CDR3 comprises 13 residues. V lost 5 bases and J 5 bases, leaving 11 bases between the germline ends. Germline loops: CDR1 SGHRS, CDR2 YFSETQ. The source material was CD4+ T cells from blood buffy coats. This rearrangement joins TRBV5-1 to TRBJ1-3; the D gene is possibly TRBD1 (6 bases). This receptor was obtained from a human donor in good health. CDR3 amino acids: CASRAGDRNTIYF. The CDR3 DNA reads as TGCGCCAGCAGGGCAGGGGATAGAAACACCATATATTTT.